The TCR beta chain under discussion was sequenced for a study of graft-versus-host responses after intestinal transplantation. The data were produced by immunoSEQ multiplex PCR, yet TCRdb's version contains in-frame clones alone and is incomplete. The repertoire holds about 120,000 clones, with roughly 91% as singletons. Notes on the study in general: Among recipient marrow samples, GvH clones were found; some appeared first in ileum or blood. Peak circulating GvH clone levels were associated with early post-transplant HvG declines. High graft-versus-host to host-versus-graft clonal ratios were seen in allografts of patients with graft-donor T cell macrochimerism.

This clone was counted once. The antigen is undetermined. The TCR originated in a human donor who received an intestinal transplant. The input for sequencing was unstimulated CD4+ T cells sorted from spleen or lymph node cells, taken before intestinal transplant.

Here the CDR3 reads CASRVRGRAEKLFF. DNA of the CDR3: TGTGCCAGCAGGGTTAGAGGGAGGGCAGAAAAACTGTTTTTT. V is TRBV7-8 and J is TRBJ1-4; no clear D. Germline lookup yields CDR1 SGHVS and CDR2 FQNEAQ. This CDR3 is 14 amino acids long. V shed 6 bases and J shed 8 bases, with 16 bases lying between them.